This T cell receptor (beta chain) stems from a study of T cell repertoires in cytomegalovirus infection. The V end lost 3 bases, the J end lost 2 bases, and 12 bases lay between the germline ends. The CDR3 totals 15 residues. TCRdb called the reads again in MiXCR, with one record for every CDR3 protein. The sample records some 180,000 distinct CDR3 sequences, roughly a sixth being singletons. Sequenced input: CD8+ T cells from PBMCs. This receptor was obtained from a human donor in good health (CMV status not recorded). Some clones in this sample may be carry-over from other donors' samples. The genes are TRBV12-3 or TRBV12-4 and TRBJ2-3; D unclear. The CDR3, as DNA: TGTGCCAGCAGTTTGACGACGCTATCCACAGATACGCAGTATTTT. Translated: CASSLTTLSTDTQYF.